The 32 T cell receptor beta chains listed next were all sequenced from one sample in a study of graft-versus-host responses after intestinal transplantation. Only in-frame clones appear in the TCRdb table, and some are missing; sequencing was by immunoSEQ multiplex PCR. The sample lists 30,000 to 40,000 clones, roughly 94% seen once, with 0.2% to 0.25% in the top ten. Their antigens are not known. This specimen was unstimulated CD4+ T cells sorted from spleen or lymph node cells, taken before transplant. These receptors all stem from a human donor who was the organ donor for an intestinal transplant.

The chain links TRBV7-2 to TRBJ1-4; TRBD1 matches 8 bases. V was pared by 5 bases and J by 6 bases, with 5 bases of the junction left unmatched. This CDR3 spans 14 amino acids. Germline V gene sequence: CDR1 SGHTA, CDR2 FQGNSA. The CDR3 spells CASSRQGTHEKLFF. The CDR3 DNA sequence: TGTGCCAGCAGCCGACAGGGGACCCATGAAAAACTGTTTTTT.

The chain couples TRBV5-1 to TRBJ1-2; 9 nucleotides match TRBD1. CDR3 length equals 14 residues. V trimming: 6 bases; J trimming: 4 bases; junction bases outside the gene matches: 7. Germline V CDR1 and CDR2: SGHRS, YFSETQ. This chain's CDR3 is CASTASTGGYGYTF. CDR3 in DNA: TGCGCCAGCACGGCATCGACAGGGGGCTATGGCTACACCTTC. Filled out from reference TRBV5-1 and TRBJ1-2, the complete variable domain reads KAGVTQTPRYLIKTRGQQVTLSCSPISGHRSVSWYQQTPGQGLQFLFEYFSETQRNKGNFPGRFSGRQFSNSRSEMNVSTLELGDSALYLCASTASTGGYGYTFGSGTRLTVV.

This clone was seen a single time. The DNA is omitted, as the CDR3 cannot be located on it reliably, and the CDR3 follows TCRdb's listing. The CDR3 sequence: CASSAKVGFGQGANEKLFF. The chain is built from TRBV21-1 and TRBJ1-4; the D segment call TRBD1 is taken from the table without a DNA check. TRBV21-1 is classified as a pseudogene. The CDR3 extends over 19 residues, inclusive of both ends.

This rearrangement joins TRBV4-2 to TRBJ2-3; D is possibly TRBD2 (6 bases). V was trimmed by 1 base and J by 6 bases, leaving 23 bases between them. CDR1 is LGHNA, CDR2 YNFKEQ, per germline. The CDR3 is made up of 18 amino acids. This CDR3 reads CASSQGLRVAASGDTQYF. The CDR3 DNA follows: TGTGCCAGCAGCCAAGGGCTCCGGGTAGCGGCATCAGGGGATACGCAGTATTTT.

This clone occurred once. Here the CDR3 reads CASRTGTNYGYTF. In DNA form, the CDR3 reads TGTGCCAGCAGGACAGGGACCAACTATGGCTACACCTTC. V usage is TRBV27 and J usage is TRBJ1-2; 7 positions agree with TRBD1. The J segment lost 2 bases and the V segment lost 6 bases, leaving 3 bases of the junction unmatched. Germline V gives CDR1 MNHEY, CDR2 SMNVEV (reference sequence). The CDR3 runs to 13 residues.

V usage is TRBV19 and J usage is TRBJ2-3, with 7 bases fitting TRBD1. This CDR3 contains 14 residues. V lost 4 bases to trimming and J lost 2 bases; unmatched junction nucleotides: 3. The germline CDR1 and CDR2 sequences are LNHDA and SQIVND (reference sequence). The CDR3 sequence is CASSTGQTTDTQYF. As DNA, the CDR3 is TGTGCCAGTAGTACGGGACAGACCACAGATACGCAGTATTTT.

The genes are TRBV7-9 and TRBJ1-1; no clear D gene. Between the trimmed V and J ends, which lost 6 bases and 0 bases, there was a span of 11 bases. Per the germline V gene, CDR1 is SEHNR and CDR2 is FQNEAQ (reference sequence). The CDR3 loop spans 14 amino acids. This chain's CDR3 is CASSPRQVNTEAFF. As DNA, the CDR3 is TGTGCCAGCAGTCCTCGGCAGGTGAACACTGAAGCTTTCTTT.

The chain has TRBV7-9 and TRBJ2-1; 8 bases map to TRBD2. This CDR3 region has 15 residues. The germline CDR1 and CDR2 sequences are SEHNR and FQNEAQ (reference sequence). The trim removed 4 bases at V and 5 bases at J, leaving 7 bases unmatched. The CDR3 region has the DNA TGTGCCAGCAGCTCCGGGACTAGTCCCAACAATGAGCAGTTCTTC. This encodes CASSSGTSPNNEQFF.

This clone was seen just once. V and J are TRBV5-4 and TRBJ1-5; no definite D call. The CDR3 is 14 amino acids. Trimming pared 3 bases from V and 0 bases from J, leaving 7 bases between. CDR1 SGHNT and CDR2 YYREEE come from the germline V gene (reference sequence). CDR3 region: CASSSAYSNQPQHF. DNA of the CDR3: TGTGCCAGCAGCTCCGCCTATAGCAATCAGCCCCAGCATTTT.

The V and J genes are TRBV7-2 and TRBJ2-6; unclear D gene. The CDR3 contains 13 residues. Germline assignment: CDR1 SGHTA and CDR2 FQGNSA. V shed 6 bases and J shed 2 bases, with 5 bases lying between them. CDR3: CASSRPGANVLTF. The CDR3, as DNA: TGTGCCAGCAGTCGCCCTGGGGCCAACGTCCTGACTTTC.

The chain recombines TRBV15 with TRBJ2-7; perhaps D is TRBD1 or TRBD2 (5 bases each). This CDR3 spans 13 amino acids. V dropped 4 bases and J dropped 12 bases, with 19 bases sitting between them. Looked up from germline, CDR1 is LNHNV and CDR2 is YYDKDF (reference sequence). The DNA for the CDR3 is TGTGCCACCAGCACGGCCTCAGGGACCCGCGCGTACTTC. Amino acids: CATSTASGTRAYF.

The chain is built from TRBV10-3 and TRBJ1-1; D uncertain. The ends were cut back, 4 bases at V and 0 bases at J, with 6 bases in the middle. The CDR3 runs 13 residues. CDR1 ENHRY and CDR2 SYGVKD come from the germline V gene. The CDR3 DNA is TGTGCCATCAGTGCCCAGGTGAACACTGAAGCTTTCTTT. Its protein is CAISAQVNTEAFF.

The count of this clone is one. The J gene is TRBJ2-1, the V gene TRBV5-1; D is tentatively TRBD1 or TRBD2 (5 bases each). This CDR3 region has 15 residues. Germline lookup yields CDR1 SGHRS and CDR2 YFSETQ. V was clipped by 3 bases and J by 3 bases, with 13 bases between them. The CDR3 loop is CASSWTGDGYNEQFF. CDR3 sequence (DNA): TGCGCCAGCAGCTGGACTGGGGACGGCTACAATGAGCAGTTCTTC.

The CDR3 nucleotides read TGTGCCAGCAGCTTTGGGGGGGCCAGTGAGACCCAGTACTTC. The encoded protein is CASSFGGASETQYF. The rearrangement links TRBV7-9 to TRBJ2-5; tentative D call: TRBD2 (7 bases). The length of the CDR3 is 14 residues. With 3 bases removed from V and 5 bases from J, the gap between germline ends came to 13 bases. The germline CDR1 and CDR2 sequences are SEHNR and FQNEAQ (reference sequence).

The V gene is TRBV13, the J gene TRBJ2-3, with 13 bases identical to TRBD2. The CDR3 loop spans 17 amino acids. CDR1 and CDR2 (germline): PRHDT, FYEKMQ (reference sequence). Trimming removed 1 base from V and 0 bases from J; junction bases left unmatched: 1. The CDR3, as DNA: TGTGCCAGCAGCTTAGAGGGACTAGCGGGGAGCACAGATACGCAGTATTTT. It codes for CASSLEGLAGSTDTQYF. The complete variable domain, with remaining parts taken from reference TRBV13 and TRBJ2-3, reads AAGVIQSPRHLIKEKRETATLKCYPIPRHDTVYWYQQGPGQDPQFLISFYEKMQSDKGSIPDRFSAQQFSDYHSELNMSSLELGDSALYFCASSLEGLAGSTDTQYFGPGTRLTVL.

The V gene is TRBV18, the J gene TRBJ1-2; D may be TRBD1 (6 bases). V shed 4 bases and J shed 0 bases, with 12 bases lying between them. This CDR3 has 15 amino acids. The germline CDR1 and CDR2 sequences are KGHSH and LQKENI. The CDR3 reads CASSQGGEANYGYTF. The CDR3 DNA follows: TGTGCCAGCTCACAGGGGGGCGAAGCTAACTATGGCTACACCTTC. The full variable domain, in which reference TRBV18 and TRBJ1-2 provide the parts outside the CDR3, is NAGVMQNPRHLVRRRGQEARLRCSPMKGHSHVYWYRQLPEEGLKFMVYLQKENIIDESGMPKERFSAEFPKEGPSILRIQQVVRGDSAAYFCASSQGGEANYGYTFGSGTRLTVV.

Notes on this clone: The junction departs from the called germline gene at one end, perhaps through a read error. The V call is TRBV7-9, the J call TRBJ2-5, with 12 bases lining up with TRBD2. The CDR3 runs 14 residues. From germline, CDR1 is SEHNR and CDR2 FQNEAQ (reference sequence). CDR3 loop: CASSLAGGPETQYF. The CDR3 bases are TGTGCCAGCAGCCTAGCGGGGGGGCCTGAGACCCAGTACTTC.

The CDR3 bases are TGTGCCAGCAGCTTGGCTGGGGGGGGCACAGATACGCAGTATTTT. Translated, it gives CASSLAGGGTDTQYF. The chain combines TRBV5-4 with TRBJ2-3; 7 bases line up with TRBD2. The V segment lost 0 bases and the J segment 1 base; nucleotides outside the gene matches: 2. The CDR3 extends over 15 amino acids. CDR1 and CDR2 from the germline V gene are SGHNT and YYREEE (reference sequence).

The V call is TRBV9, the J call TRBJ2-7; D might be TRBD2 (6 bases). CDR1 is SGDLS and CDR2 is YYNGEE in the germline V gene. CDR3 size: 16 residues. The V end lost 3 bases, the J end lost 3 bases, and 19 bases lay between the germline ends. DNA of the CDR3: TGTGCCAGCAGCGCTGGCCATTCGGGGGAGGACTACGAGCAGTACTTC. Translating gives CASSAGHSGEDYEQYF.

The V call is TRBV7-8, the J call TRBJ2-2; no clear D gene. Trimming cost V 1 base and J 2 bases, with 11 bases left between them. The CDR3 covers 16 residues. Germline V gives CDR1 SGHVS, CDR2 FQNEAQ. CDR3 region: CASSLVSGKNTGELFF. DNA of the CDR3: TGTGCCAGCAGCTTAGTGTCTGGGAAAAACACCGGGGAGCTGTTTTTT.

This chain joins TRBV5-1 and TRBJ1-6, with no clear D. CDR1 is SGHRS, CDR2 YFSETQ, per germline. The V and J ends lost 6 bases and 11 bases respectively, with 15 bases between them. The CDR3 is 13 residues long. The CDR3, as DNA: TGCGCCAGCACCCCAGAGGGCAGTCCACCCCTCCACTTT. The encoded protein is CASTPEGSPPLHF.

The chain recombines TRBV7-8 with TRBJ2-5; D tentatively fits TRBD1 or TRBD2 (5 bases each). The DNA end favors TRBJ2-7, so the J call may be wrong. Germline CDR1 reads SGHVS; CDR2 reads FQNEAQ. The CDR3 spans 16 residues. The CDR3 DNA reads TGTGCCAGCAGCCCCACTCGGGGCCCGACCTCCTACGAGCAGTACTTC. It codes for CASSPTRGPTSYEQYF.

The chain combines TRBV18 with TRBJ2-7; unclear D gene. The CDR3 extends over 13 amino acids. V was clipped by 2 bases and J by 4 bases, with 9 bases between them. The germline V gene encodes CDR1 KGHSH and CDR2 LQKENI. CDR3 protein: CASSPRAFYEQYF. For the CDR3, the DNA is TGTGCCAGCTCACCAAGGGCATTTTACGAGCAGTACTTC.

The CDR3 DNA reads TGTGCCAGCAGTGTGGTTAGCGGGAGCTCCTACGAGCAGTACTTC. It specifies CASSVVSGSSYEQYF. V gene TRBV28 combines with J gene TRBJ2-7; 9 bases align to TRBD2. CDR3 length: 15 residues. With V trimmed by 5 bases and J by 0 bases, 5 bases remained unmatched. CDR1 and CDR2 from the germline V gene are MDHEN and SYDVKM.

This sequence joins TRBV25-1 and TRBJ1-2; the D gene is possibly TRBD1 (5 bases). Between the trimmed V and J ends, which lost 3 bases and 8 bases, there was a span of 19 bases. The CDR3 has 15 residues. The germline V gene encodes CDR1 MGHDK and CDR2 SYGVNS. Here the CDR3 DNA reads TGTGCCAGCAGTGAGCGACCCGGGACTCAAGGAGGCTACACCTTC. Translating it yields CASSERPGTQGGYTF.

The V call is TRBV5-8, the J call TRBJ2-2, with 7 bases lining up with TRBD1. V was clipped by 1 base and J by 5 bases; unmatched bases: 2. The CDR3 contains 14 residues. Germline values: CDR1 SGHTS, CDR2 YDEGEE. DNA of the CDR3: TGTGCCAGCAGCTTGTCGACAGGGACCGGGGAGCTGTTTTTT. It is translated as CASSLSTGTGELFF.

The V and J genes are TRBV19 and TRBJ2-2; D gene unclear. Germline V gene lookup returns CDR1 LNHDA and CDR2 SQIVND (reference sequence). The CDR3 contains 16 residues. Trimming stripped 3 bases from V and 6 bases from J, with 17 bases between. CDR3 in DNA: TGTGCCAGTAGTATCCGAACCGGGTCGTTCTCCGGGGAGCTGTTTTTT. It encodes CASSIRTGSFSGELFF.

The rearrangement links TRBV5-1 to TRBJ1-1; D gene unclear. V was shortened by 4 bases and J by 3 bases, with 16 bases between the two germline ends. The germline V gene has CDR1 SGHRS and CDR2 YFSETQ. CDR3 length equals 15 residues. As DNA, the CDR3 is TGCGCCAGCAGCAAAAGCCCGGGTGCGGACACTGAAGCTTTCTTT. Encoded protein: CASSKSPGADTEAFF.

For the CDR3, the DNA is TGTGCCATCAGTGGGACAGGGGAGGACACTGAAGCTTTCTTT. It is translated as CAISGTGEDTEAFF. The rearrangement uses TRBV10-3 and TRBJ1-1; TRBD1 matches 9 bases. The CDR3 totals 14 residues. CDR1 is ENHRY and CDR2 is SYGVKD in the germline V gene. The V gene end was trimmed by 4 bases and the J gene end by 3 bases; junction bases not matched to a gene: 3.

The chain employs TRBV7-9 and TRBJ2-1, with 11 bases identical to TRBD2. The length of the CDR3 is 15 residues. Germline assignment: CDR1 SEHNR and CDR2 FQNEAQ (reference sequence). Trimming cost V 6 bases and J 6 bases; bases outside gene matches: 7. The CDR3 DNA is TGTGCCAGCAGGTTTAGCGGGGGGGCGGCCAATGAGCAGTTCTTC. Its translation: CASRFSGGAANEQFF. Full variable domain (missing parts from reference TRBV7-9 and TRBJ2-1): DTGVSQNPRHKITKRGQNVTFRCDPISEHNRLYWYRQTLGQGPEFLTYFQNEAQLEKSRLLSDRFSAERPKGSFSTLEIQRTEQGDSAMYLCASRFSGGAANEQFFGPGTRLTVL.

The chain recombines TRBV5-6 with TRBJ1-3; tentative D call: TRBD1 (5 bases). V lost 0 bases, J lost 0 bases, and 16 bases lay in between. CDR1 and CDR2 (germline): SGHDT, YYEEEE. This CDR3 region has 18 residues. The CDR3 coding sequence is TGTGCCAGCAGCTTGGGAGTGAGGGGAGTACACTCTGGAAACACCATATATTTT. Translation gives CASSLGVRGVHSGNTIYF.

The rearrangement links TRBV11-3 to TRBJ2-3; D uncertain. Between the trimmed V and J ends, which lost 1 base and 6 bases, there was a span of 2 bases. Germline CDR1 and CDR2: SGHNT and YENEEA. The CDR3 length is 11 residues. In DNA, the CDR3 is TGTGCCAGCAGCTTAGGGGATACGCAGTATTTT. Encoded protein: CASSLGDTQYF.